This is a list of T cell receptor beta chains from one sample in a study of cytomegalovirus exposure and HLA in healthy donors. TCRdb's copy holds only in-frame clones and misses some; the assay was immunoSEQ multiplex PCR. The repertoire holds some 180,000 clones, with about 9% as singletons. Sequenced: PBMCs. The source is a woman in her 30s in good health and CMV-seropositive. Both conserved end residues are part of each CDR3. A D gene is named only where the DNA matches it firmly. For some rows the clone size is stated as once, few or many, or as a class when expanded; others skip it.

>few|16|TRBJ2-1|TRBD2|TRBV6-1
CASSEVAGGYYNEQFF
TGTGCCAGCAGTGAAGTAGCGGGAGGCTACTACAATGAGCAGTTCTTC
>few|16|TRBJ1-2|NA|TRBV19
CASSPRLRDYYYGYTF
TGTGCCAGTAGTCCTCGCCTCAGGGACTATTACTATGGCTACACCTTC
>NA|15|TRBJ2-7|NA|TRBV11-2
CASRANSIFSYEQYF
TGTGCCAGCAGGGCAAACAGTATCTTTTCCTACGAGCAGTACTTC
>few|13|TRBJ1-2|NA|TRBV15
CATSRDLAYGYTF
TGTGCCACCAGCAGAGATCTGGCCTATGGCTACACCTTC
>few|12|TRBJ2-3|TRBD2|TRBV10-3
CATAGGTDTQYF
TGTGCCACAGCGGGGGGCACAGATACGCAGTATTTT
>NA|14|TRBJ2-3|NA|TRBV2
CAFSGTTTTDTQYF
TGTGCCTTTTCCGGGACAACGACCACAGATACGCAGTATTTT
>NA|16|TRBJ2-2|NA|TRBV18
CASSPPDRRNTGELFF
TGTGCCAGCTCACCACCGGACAGAAGGAACACCGGGGAGCTGTTTTTT
>few|17|TRBJ2-1|TRBD1|TRBV7-7
CASSPSRPGGSYNEQFF
TGTGCCAGCAGCCCCTCCCGCCCAGGGGGCTCCTACAATGAGCAGTTCTTC
>NA|15|TRBJ2-3|NA|TRBV29-1
CSVTLDGGPTDTQYF
TGCAGCGTCACTCTGGACGGAGGTCCTACAGATACGCAGTATTTT
>few|13|TRBJ2-7|NA|TRBV5-1
CASKLSSSYEQYF
TGCGCCAGCAAACTGAGCTCCTCCTACGAGCAGTACTTC
>NA|14|TRBJ2-3|TRBD1|TRBV7-9
CASSSGTGTDTQYF
TGTGCCAGCAGCTCGGGGACAGGGACAGATACGCAGTATTTT
>many|13|TRBJ2-2|TRBD1|TRBV2
CASTDRGAGELFF
TGTGCCAGCACGGACAGGGGGGCCGGGGAGCTGTTTTTT
>NA|13|TRBJ2-3|NA|TRBV29-1
CSVTVMSTDTQYF
TGCAGCGTTACAGTAATGAGCACAGATACGCAGTATTTT
>NA|15|TRBJ2-7|TRBD1|TRBV25-1
CASSPAGTGTNEQYF
TGTGCCAGCAGCCCGGCCGGGACAGGGACCAACGAGCAGTACTTC
>few|16|TRBJ2-1|TRBD2|TRBV27
CASSLLAGGGLDEQFF
TGTGCCAGCAGTCTACTAGCGGGAGGAGGGTTGGATGAGCAGTTCTTC
>few|16|TRBJ1-5|TRBD1|TRBV7-9
CASSDSDREGNQPQHF
TGTGCCAGCAGCGACTCGGACAGGGAGGGCAATCAGCCCCAGCATTTT
>few|13|TRBJ1-4|NA|TRBV19
CASSIPATGKLFF
TGTGCCAGTAGTATTCCGGCGACGGGAAAACTGTTTTTT
>few|15|TRBJ2-3|NA|TRBV11-2
CASSNGIDYTDTQYF
TGTGCCAGCAGTAACGGGATAGATTACACAGATACGCAGTATTTT
>few|16|TRBJ1-4|NA|TRBV2
CASSEAMIPRDEKLFF
TGTGCCAGCAGTGAAGCGATGATCCCGAGGGATGAAAAACTGTTTTTT
>few|20|TRBJ2-1|TRBD1|TRBV18
CASSPLLGQIQLSSYNEQFF
TGTGCCAGCTCACCACTACTGGGACAGATACAACTCAGCTCCTACAATGAGCAGTTCTTC
>few|15|TRBJ2-1|TRBD2|TRBV6-5
CASSFSGSAYNEQFF
TGTGCCAGCAGCTTTAGCGGGAGCGCTTACAATGAGCAGTTCTTC
>NA|14|TRBJ1-2|NA|TRBV7-9
CASSLDWDTYGYTF
TGTGCCAGCAGCTTAGACTGGGACACCTATGGCTACACCTTC
>NA|15|TRBJ2-7|TRBD2|TRBV9
CASTPSSGTIYEQYF
TGTGCCAGCACTCCGTCTAGCGGGACCATCTACGAGCAGTACTTC
>few|13|TRBJ2-5|NA|TRBV5-1
CASSFYYQETQYF
TGCGCCAGCAGCTTTTACTACCAAGAGACCCAGTACTTC
>NA|15|TRBJ1-5|TRBD1|TRBV5-5
CASSQDRYSNQPQHF
TGTGCCAGCAGCCAGGACAGGTATAGCAATCAGCCCCAGCATTTT
>few|17|TRBJ2-5|TRBD2|TRBV30
CAWSVFRASGRRETQYF
TGTGCCTGGAGTGTATTTAGGGCTAGCGGGAGGAGAGAGACCCAGTACTTC
>few|16|TRBJ1-2|TRBD1|TRBV9
CASSGLTGTGDRGYTF
TGTGCCAGCAGCGGACTAACCGGGACAGGGGATCGCGGCTACACCTTC
>NA|14|TRBJ1-2|NA|TRBV10-2
CASSEPGRNYGYTF
TGCGCCAGCAGTGAGCCAGGCCGAAACTATGGCTACACCTTC
>NA|13|TRBJ1-1|NA|TRBV9
CASSLQASTEAFF
TGTGCCAGCAGCCTACAGGCGTCCACTGAAGCTTTCTTT
>NA|13|TRBJ2-1|NA|TRBV19
CAVEGLLRGEQFF
TGTGCCGTGGAAGGATTACTGCGAGGTGAGCAGTTCTTC
>NA|16|TRBJ2-1|TRBD2|TRBV19
CASSIGQLAYYNEQFF
TGTGCCAGTAGTATAGGTCAACTAGCGTACTACAATGAGCAGTTCTTC
>many|14|TRBJ2-5|TRBD2|TRBV30
CAWTSGRRQETQYF
TGTGCCTGGACTAGCGGGAGGCGCCAAGAGACCCAGTACTTC
>few|14|TRBJ1-1|NA|TRBV6-6
CASSRGGRHTEAFF
TGTGCCAGCAGCCGGGGGGGAAGACACACTGAAGCTTTCTTT
>few|13|TRBJ2-5|NA|TRBV19
CASSIRLEETQYF
TGTGCCAGTAGTATACGTCTAGAAGAGACCCAGTACTTC
>few|16|TRBJ1-4|NA|TRBV21-1
CASSKLLRWEDEKLFF
TGTGCCAGCAGCAAACTCCTTAGGTGGGAGGATGAAAAACTGTTTTTT
>few|15|TRBJ2-5|TRBD2|TRBV5-6
CASSPSGRTQETQYF
TGTGCCAGCAGTCCAAGCGGGAGGACCCAAGAGACCCAGTACTTC
>few|12|TRBJ2-7|NA|TRBV7-8
CASSLYSYEQYF
TGTGCCAGCAGCTTATATTCCTACGAGCAGTACTTC
>few|15|TRBJ2-7|TRBD2|TRBV28
CASTQGGADSYEQYF
TGTGCCAGCACCCAGGGAGGGGCTGACTCCTACGAGCAGTACTTC
>NA|14|TRBJ2-5|NA|TRBV7-7
CASSLSTAQETQYF
TGTGCCAGCAGCCTTTCGACAGCACAAGAGACCCAGTACTTC
>NA|12|TRBJ2-5|NA|TRBV30
CAWSAFREIQYF
TGTGCGTGGAGTGCCTTTCGAGAGATCCAGTACTTC
>few|11|TRBJ1-2|NA|TRBV2
CAGYRALMGTF
TGTGCCGGCTACAGGGCCCTTATGGGCACCTTC
>few|15|TRBJ2-7|TRBD1|TRBV15
CATSRGTGKLREQYF
TGTGCCACCAGCAGAGGGACAGGGAAACTACGAGAGCAGTACTTC
>NA|15|TRBJ2-5|TRBD1|TRBV23-1
CASNIGTGAGETQYF
TGCGCCAGCAATATTGGGACAGGGGCGGGGGAGACCCAGTACTTC
>few|16|TRBJ2-5|TRBD2|TRBV5-1
CASSPGTSGTQETQYF
TGCGCCAGCAGCCCGGGGACTAGCGGAACTCAAGAGACCCAGTACTTC
>few|17|TRBJ2-1|TRBD2|TRBV7-9
CASSLRRGLAVINEQFF
TGTGCCAGCAGTCTTCGCCGGGGACTAGCGGTTATCAATGAGCAGTTCTTC
>NA|17|TRBJ2-3|TRBD2|TRBV27
CASSPDRTGLGTDTQYF
TGTGCCAGCAGTCCTGATCGGACCGGACTAGGGACAGATACGCAGTATTTT
>once|17|TRBJ2-3|TRBD2|TRBV19
CASSSRTSGSGTDTQYF
TGTGCCAGTAGTAGCCGGACTAGCGGGAGTGGCACAGATACGCAGTATTTT
>few|16|TRBJ2-1|TRBD2|TRBV19
CASSSQTSGGNNEQFF
TGTGCCAGTAGTTCTCAGACTAGCGGGGGTAACAATGAGCAGTTCTTC
>few|16|TRBJ2-1|TRBD1|TRBV5-1
CASSSLPGQEDNEQFF
TGCGCCAGCAGCTCCCTACCGGGACAGGAGGACAATGAGCAGTTCTTC
>few|15|TRBJ2-7|TRBD1|TRBV11-2
CASSLWGQGDIEQYF
TGTGCCAGCAGCCTGTGGGGACAGGGGGACATCGAGCAGTACTTC
>few|15|TRBJ1-1|NA|TRBV2
CASSEEGRGWAEAFF
TGTGCCAGCAGTGAGGAGGGGCGCGGGTGGGCTGAAGCTTTCTTT
>NA|16|TRBJ2-1|TRBD2|TRBV10-1
CASSAVTSGGYNEQFF
TGCGCCAGCAGTGCGGTGACTAGCGGGGGGTACAATGAGCAGTTCTTC
>NA|17|TRBJ2-2|TRBD2|TRBV5-1
CASSLVLTSGRAVELFF
TGCGCCAGCAGCCTGGTTCTGACTAGCGGGAGGGCCGTGGAGCTGTTTTTT
>few|15|TRBJ2-1|TRBD1|TRBV14
CASSLGQGRWNEQFF
TGTGCCAGCAGCCTGGGACAGGGACGATGGAATGAGCAGTTCTTC
>few|15|TRBJ2-2|TRBD2|TRBV29-1
CSVRGLAGDTGELFF
TGCAGCGTCCGTGGACTAGCGGGGGACACCGGGGAGCTGTTTTTT
>NA|14|TRBJ2-5|TRBD2|TRBV2
CASILAGGGETQYF
TGTGCCAGCATTCTAGCGGGAGGGGGAGAGACCCAGTACTTC
>NA|16|TRBJ1-1|TRBD1|TRBV4-2
CASSPGEDRGRTEAFF
TGTGCCAGCAGCCCAGGGGAGGACAGGGGGCGCACTGAAGCTTTCTTT
>NA|13|TRBJ1-1|NA|TRBV6-6
CASRGDVDTEAFF
TGTGCCAGCAGAGGGGATGTGGACACTGAAGCTTTCTTT
>few|13|TRBJ1-2|NA|TRBV27
CASAPAPEYGYTF
TGTGCCAGCGCCCCGGCACCGGAGTATGGCTACACCTTC
>NA|15|TRBJ2-1|TRBD2|TRBV7-9
CASSYIAGGGDEQFF
TGTGCCAGCAGCTATATAGCGGGAGGGGGCGATGAGCAGTTCTTC